The 12 T cell receptor beta chains given below trace back to one sample, sequenced in a study of blood T cell repertoires in COVID-19 (dated by TCRdb to the early 2020s). Receptor amplification or capture employed the immunoSEQ multiplex PCR assay. This is the immuneACCESS table as TCRdb keeps it, with only in-frame sequences that have V and J called. A part of the clones is gone; compared with another copy, unresolved V genes explain less than half, and the rest is unexplained. The sample records just over 300,000 clones, under 90% of which are singletons. The ten largest account for over 1.5% of the sample. Material for sequencing was peripheral blood. The receptors stem from a woman aged 25 to 39 with COVID-19, enrolled during active disease.

The chain joins TRBV19 to TRBJ1-5, with D possibly being TRBD1 (5 bases). The germline gives CDR1 LNHDA, CDR2 SQIVND (reference sequence). The V end lost 2 bases, the J end lost 3 bases, and 17 bases lay between the germline ends. The CDR3 is made up of 17 amino acids. Here the CDR3 reads CASSIIFPTGINQPQHF. The CDR3 DNA reads as TGTGCCAGTAGTATAATATTCCCAACAGGCATCAATCAGCCCCAGCATTTT.

The V gene is TRBV6-5, the J gene TRBJ1-1, with 8 bases fitting TRBD1. The length of the CDR3 is 13 residues. The ends lost 6 bases at V and 4 bases at J; junction bases unmatched: 4. Germline V gives CDR1 MNHEY, CDR2 SVGAGI. CDR3: CASSQGAITEAFF. The CDR3 nucleotides read TGTGCCAGCAGCCAGGGGGCGATCACTGAAGCTTTCTTT.

In the case of this clone: At one boundary the junction diverges from the germline segment, which might be a read error. J is TRBJ1-1 and V is TRBV2; the D is unclear. Germline V gene data show CDR1 as SNHLY and CDR2 as FYNNEI. The CDR3 is 11 amino acids. The CDR3 is CASSERTEVFF. CDR3 DNA sequence: TGTGCCAGCAGTGAACGAACTGAAGTTTTCTTT.

The chain has TRBV5-6 and TRBJ1-2, with TRBD1 as a possible D gene (6 bases). V was shortened by 1 base and J by 0 bases, with 7 bases between the two germline ends. This CDR3 has 14 residues. CDR1 and CDR2 from the germline V gene are SGHDT and YYEEEE. The CDR3 DNA reads as TGTGCCAGCAGCTTGTGGGACACTAACTATGGCTACACCTTC. Residues: CASSLWDTNYGYTF. Full variable domain (rest looked up from reference TRBV5-6 and TRBJ1-2): DAGVTQSPTHLIKTRGQQVTLRCSPKSGHDTVSWYQQALGQGPQFIFQYYEEEERQRGNFPDRFSGHQFPNYSSELNVNALLLGDSALYLCASSLWDTNYGYTFGSGTRLTVV.

This clone was found a few times. The chain links TRBV7-6 to TRBJ2-3, with 10 bases lining up with TRBD2. The CDR3 extends over 15 amino acids. After removal of 3 bases from V and 2 bases from J, the junction contained 2 bases not matched to a gene. Germline CDR1 SGHVS, CDR2 FNYEAQ. The CDR3 coding sequence is TGTGCCAGCAGCTTCCTAGCGGGGGACACAGATACGCAGTATTTT. It encodes CASSFLAGDTDTQYF.

This clone was seen only once. The chain joins TRBV28 to TRBJ1-1; TRBD1 aligns across 7 bases. There are 17 residues in the CDR3. J gave up 7 bases and V 7 bases, and 21 bases lay outside the gene matches. From germline, CDR1 is MDHEN and CDR2 SYDVKM. The CDR3 loop reads CASTRPWTGGRSVEAFF. CDR3 coding DNA: TGTGCCAGCACCCGGCCATGGACAGGAGGCCGCTCGGTTGAAGCTTTCTTT.

The V gene is TRBV3-1 (or the pseudogene TRBV3-2), the J gene TRBJ1-6, with 7 bases fitting TRBD1. The germline gives CDR1 LGHDT, CDR2 YNNKEL (reference sequence). Trimming removed 3 bases from V and 10 bases from J; junction bases left unmatched: 15. The CDR3 consists of 17 residues. The CDR3 nucleotides read TGTGCCAGCAGCCAGGACAGGTCAATTTGGGGTGGATCACCCCTCCACTTT. It specifies CASSQDRSIWGGSPLHF.

V gene TRBV5-1 combines with J gene TRBJ2-1, with 13 bases identical to TRBD2. CDR3 length: 15 amino acids. Germline V gene data show CDR1 as SGHRS and CDR2 as YFSETQ. With V trimmed by 3 bases and J by 7 bases, 4 bases remained unmatched. CDR3 in DNA: TGCGCCAGCAGCTGGACTAGCGGGGGAGGGAATGAGCAGTTCTTC. It specifies CASSWTSGGGNEQFF.

This clone was observed a single time. The CDR3 protein is CASLTDTQYF. In DNA, the CDR3 is TGCGCCAGCTTAACAGATACGCAGTATTTT. The chain carries TRBV5-1 and TRBJ2-3, with D unclear. The germline gives CDR1 SGHRS, CDR2 YFSETQ. V gave up 7 bases and J gave up 3 bases, with 3 bases separating them. This CDR3 region has 10 residues.

The J gene is TRBJ2-3, the V gene TRBV13; 15 bases align to TRBD2. From germline, CDR1 is PRHDT and CDR2 FYEKMQ (reference sequence). The CDR3 contains 19 residues. With 5 bases clipped from V and 3 bases from J, the junction kept 12 bases outside the gene matches. CDR3 DNA: TGTGCCAGCAGCCTCCGTCCGAGGACTAGCGGGGGGGTAACAGATACGCAGTATTTT. This codes for CASSLRPRTSGGVTDTQYF.

This chain joins TRBV7-8 and TRBJ1-2; 9 bases match TRBD1. This CDR3 has 14 residues. The germline CDR1 and CDR2 sequences are SGHVS and FQNEAQ. V lost 3 bases, J lost 3 bases, and 2 bases stayed unmatched. CDR3 loop: CASSFDRGDYGYTF. The DNA of the CDR3 is TGTGCCAGCAGCTTCGACAGGGGGGACTATGGCTACACCTTC.

V is TRBV2 and J is TRBJ2-5, with 9 bases identical to TRBD2. The germline V gene encodes CDR1 SNHLY and CDR2 FYNNEI. Trimming removed 5 bases from V and 3 bases from J; junction bases left unmatched: 1. CDR3 length: 13 residues. The CDR3 is CASSRGGEETQYF. In DNA, the CDR3 is TGTGCCAGCAGTCGCGGGGGGGAAGAGACCCAGTACTTC.